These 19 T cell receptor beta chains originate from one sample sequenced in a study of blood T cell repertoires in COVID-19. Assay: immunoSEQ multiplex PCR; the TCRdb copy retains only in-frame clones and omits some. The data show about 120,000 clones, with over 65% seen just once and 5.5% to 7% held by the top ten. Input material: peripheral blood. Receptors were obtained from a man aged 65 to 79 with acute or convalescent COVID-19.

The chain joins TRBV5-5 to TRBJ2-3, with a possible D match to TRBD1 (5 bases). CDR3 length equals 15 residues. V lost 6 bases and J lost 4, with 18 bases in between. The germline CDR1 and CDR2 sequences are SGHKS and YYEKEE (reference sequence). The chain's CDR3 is CASTPGITRADTQYF. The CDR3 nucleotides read TGTGCCAGCACCCCAGGGATCACTCGGGCAGATACGCAGTATTTT.

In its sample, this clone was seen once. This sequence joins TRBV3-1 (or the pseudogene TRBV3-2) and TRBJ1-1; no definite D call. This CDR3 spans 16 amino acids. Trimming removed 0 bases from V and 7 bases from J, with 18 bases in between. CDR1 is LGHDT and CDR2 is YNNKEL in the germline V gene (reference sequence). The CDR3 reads CASSQDPGHFAGEAFF. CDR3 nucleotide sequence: TGTGCCAGCAGCCAAGATCCGGGTCATTTTGCGGGTGAAGCTTTCTTT.

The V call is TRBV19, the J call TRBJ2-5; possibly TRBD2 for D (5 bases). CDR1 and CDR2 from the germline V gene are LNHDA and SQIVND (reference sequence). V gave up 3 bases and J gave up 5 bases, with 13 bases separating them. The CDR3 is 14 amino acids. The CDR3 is CASSMGNGGETQYF. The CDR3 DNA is TGTGCCAGTAGTATGGGAAATGGCGGGGAGACCCAGTACTTC.

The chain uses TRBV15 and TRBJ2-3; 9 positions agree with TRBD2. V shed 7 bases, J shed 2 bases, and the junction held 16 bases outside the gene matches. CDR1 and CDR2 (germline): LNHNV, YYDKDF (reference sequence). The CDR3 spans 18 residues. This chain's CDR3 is CATKLAYFLAGDTDTQYF. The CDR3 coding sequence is TGTGCCACCAAACTTGCCTATTTTTTAGCGGGAGACACAGATACGCAGTATTTT.

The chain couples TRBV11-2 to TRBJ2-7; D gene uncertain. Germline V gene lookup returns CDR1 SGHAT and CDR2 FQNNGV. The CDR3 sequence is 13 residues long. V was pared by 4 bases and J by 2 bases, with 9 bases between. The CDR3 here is CASSSYSPYEQYF. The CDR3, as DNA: TGTGCCAGCAGCTCATACTCCCCCTACGAGCAGTACTTC.

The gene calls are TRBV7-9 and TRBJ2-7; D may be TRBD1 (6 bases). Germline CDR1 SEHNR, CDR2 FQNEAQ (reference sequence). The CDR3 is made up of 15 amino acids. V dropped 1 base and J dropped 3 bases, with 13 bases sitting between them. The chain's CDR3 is CASSLGSGGVYEQYF. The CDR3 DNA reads TGTGCCAGCAGCTTAGGATCTGGGGGCGTCTACGAGCAGTACTTC.

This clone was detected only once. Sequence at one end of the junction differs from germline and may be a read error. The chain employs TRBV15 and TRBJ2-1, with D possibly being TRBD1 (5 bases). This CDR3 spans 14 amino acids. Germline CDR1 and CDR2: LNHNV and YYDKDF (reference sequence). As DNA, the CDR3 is TGTGCCACCAGCGGAGAGAGACAGTACAATGAGCAGTTCTTC. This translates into CATSGERQYNEQFF.

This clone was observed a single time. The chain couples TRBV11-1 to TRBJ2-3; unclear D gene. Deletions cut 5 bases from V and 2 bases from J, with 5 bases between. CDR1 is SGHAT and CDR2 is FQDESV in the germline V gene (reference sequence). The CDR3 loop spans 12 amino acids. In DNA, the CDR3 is TGTGCCAGCAGCCAGAACACAGATACGCAGTATTTT. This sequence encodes CASSQNTDTQYF.

The CDR3 sequence: CASSPGQGSGTQYF. CDR3 bases: TGCGCCAGCAGCCCTGGACAGGGGTCCGGGACCCAGTACTTC. V is TRBV5-1 and J is TRBJ2-5; 9 nucleotides align to TRBD1. The CDR3 covers 14 residues. J was trimmed by 7 bases and V by 4 bases; bases with no gene match: 8. Germline CDR1 and CDR2: SGHRS and YFSETQ.

This CDR3 is CASSPRVTGELFF. DNA of the CDR3: TGTGCCAGCAGCCCCAGGGTCACCGGGGAGCTGTTTTTT. V is TRBV13 and J is TRBJ2-2, with D tentatively TRBD1 (5 bases). This CDR3 contains 13 residues. Trimming shortened V by 5 bases and J by 4 bases, and 8 bases separated the two germline ends. CDR1 and CDR2 (germline): PRHDT, FYEKMQ (reference sequence).

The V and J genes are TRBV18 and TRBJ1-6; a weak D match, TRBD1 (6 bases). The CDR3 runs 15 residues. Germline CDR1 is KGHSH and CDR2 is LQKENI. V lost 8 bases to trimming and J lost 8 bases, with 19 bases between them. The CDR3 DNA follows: TGTGCCAGCGCAGGCCGGGAGGGGGGCGATTCACCCCTCCACTTT. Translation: CASAGREGGDSPLHF.

CDR3 nucleotide sequence: TGTGCCAGCAGCTTAACAGGGGGTCAGGGTTCCTACGAGCAGTACTTC. Amino acid sequence: CASSLTGGQGSYEQYF. V usage is TRBV7-8 and J usage is TRBJ2-7; TRBD1 matches 8 bases. V was clipped by 2 bases and J by 1 base; unmatched bases: 7. The CDR3 spans 16 residues. Germline CDR1 reads SGHVS; CDR2 reads FQNEAQ.

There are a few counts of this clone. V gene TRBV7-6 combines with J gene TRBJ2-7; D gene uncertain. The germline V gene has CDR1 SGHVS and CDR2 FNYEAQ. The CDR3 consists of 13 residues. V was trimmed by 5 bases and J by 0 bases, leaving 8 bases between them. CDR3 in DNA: TGTGCCAGCAGCCCCTCGTCCTCCTACGAGCAGTACTTC. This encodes CASSPSSSYEQYF. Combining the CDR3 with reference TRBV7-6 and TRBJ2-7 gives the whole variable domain GAGVSQSPRYKVTKRGQDVALRCDPISGHVSLYWYRQALGQGPEFLTYFNYEAQQDKSGLPNDRFSAERPEGSISTLTIQRTEQRDSAMYRCASSPSSSYEQYFGPGTRLTVT.

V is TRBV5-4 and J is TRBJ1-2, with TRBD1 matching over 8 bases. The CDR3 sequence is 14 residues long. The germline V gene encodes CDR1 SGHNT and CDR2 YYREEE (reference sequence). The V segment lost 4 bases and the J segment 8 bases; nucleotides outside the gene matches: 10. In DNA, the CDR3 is TGTGCCAGCAGCACGCCAACAGGGGGTGAAGGCTACACCTTC. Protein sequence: CASSTPTGGEGYTF.

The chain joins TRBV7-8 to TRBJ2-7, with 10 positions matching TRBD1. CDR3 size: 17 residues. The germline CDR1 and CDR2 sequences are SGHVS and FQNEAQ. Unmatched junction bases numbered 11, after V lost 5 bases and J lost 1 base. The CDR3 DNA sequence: TGTGCCAGCAGCCCAAGTAGGGGACAGGGGAGGTCCTACGAGCAGTACTTC. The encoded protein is CASSPSRGQGRSYEQYF.

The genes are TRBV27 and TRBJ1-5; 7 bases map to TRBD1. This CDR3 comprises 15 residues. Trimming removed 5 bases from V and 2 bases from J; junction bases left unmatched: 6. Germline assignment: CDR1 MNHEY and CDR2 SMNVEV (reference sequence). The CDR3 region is CASSREGAGNQPQHF. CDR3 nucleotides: TGTGCCAGCAGTAGAGAGGGGGCCGGCAATCAGCCCCAGCATTTT.

CDR3 sequence reads: CAISDTTGANEQYF. The CDR3 DNA reads as TGTGCCATCAGTGACACGACAGGGGCCAACGAGCAGTACTTC. V and J are TRBV10-3 and TRBJ2-7, with 8 bases lining up with TRBD1. The length of the CDR3 is 14 residues. Unmatched junction bases numbered 6, after V lost 3 bases and J lost 5 bases. Germline CDR1 reads ENHRY; CDR2 reads SYGVKD.

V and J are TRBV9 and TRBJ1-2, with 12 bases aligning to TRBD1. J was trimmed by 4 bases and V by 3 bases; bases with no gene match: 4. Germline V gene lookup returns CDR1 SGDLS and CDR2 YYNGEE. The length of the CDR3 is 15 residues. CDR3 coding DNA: TGTGCCAGCAGCGAGGGGACAGGGGGCGGCTATGGCTACACCTTC. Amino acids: CASSEGTGGGYGYTF.

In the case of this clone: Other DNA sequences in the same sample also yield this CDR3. DNA of the CDR3: TGTGCCAGTAGTATTCCGGGGGGGTACGAGCAGTACTTC. This sequence encodes CASSIPGGYEQYF. The V and J genes are TRBV19 and TRBJ2-7; 8 bases are shared with TRBD2. CDR3 size: 13 residues. Germline-derived CDR1 and CDR2 are LNHDA and SQIVND (reference sequence). Trimming took 3 bases from V and 4 from J; bases not matched to a gene: 2.